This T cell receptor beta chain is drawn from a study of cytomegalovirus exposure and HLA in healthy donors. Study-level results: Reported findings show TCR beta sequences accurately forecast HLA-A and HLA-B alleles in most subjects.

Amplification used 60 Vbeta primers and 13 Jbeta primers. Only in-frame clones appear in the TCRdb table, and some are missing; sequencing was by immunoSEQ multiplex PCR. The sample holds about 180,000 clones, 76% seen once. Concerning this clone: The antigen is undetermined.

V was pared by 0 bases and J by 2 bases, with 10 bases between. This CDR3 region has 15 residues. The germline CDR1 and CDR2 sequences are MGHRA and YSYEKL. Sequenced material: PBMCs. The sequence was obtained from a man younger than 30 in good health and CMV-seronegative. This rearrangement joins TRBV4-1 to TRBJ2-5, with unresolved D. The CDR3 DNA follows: TGCGCCAGCAGCCAAGATGCAACAGTTCAAGAGACCCAGTACTTC. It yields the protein CASSQDATVQETQYF.